The T cell receptor (beta chain) described here comes from a study of blood T cell repertoires in COVID-19. Study as a whole: Specimens from acute and convalescent COVID-19 originated in the United States, Italy and Spain. Sample material is recorded as cDNA or gDNA derived from T cells, B-cell-depleted T cells, or PBMCs.

In the original workflow: Estimated nucleated cell counts came from reference gene primer amplification. Method: immunoSEQ multiplex PCR; TCRdb's copy keeps in-frame clones and lacks some. V, J and clone size are those of that table, while D and trimming were read from the DNA. This table has roughly 68,000 clones, 76% appearing once. This CDR3 comprises 13 residues. The germline V gene encodes CDR1 WSHSY and CDR2 SAAADI. V trimming: 10 bases; J trimming: 8 bases; junction bases outside the gene matches: 11. The receptor comes from a man between 60 and 75 years old with COVID-19, enrolled during active disease. This chain connects TRBV10-2 to TRBJ2-1, with 7 positions matching TRBD1. The sample consisted of peripheral blood. The CDR3 loop reads CATSTGYDYEQFF. The CDR3, as DNA: TGCGCCACCTCGACAGGGTATGATTATGAGCAGTTCTTC.